A selection of T cell receptor beta chains follows, all from one sample in a study of blood T cell repertoires in COVID-19. Profiled with immunoSEQ multiplex PCR; TCRdb holds only in-frame clones, not every one. The sample yields about 280,000 clones, 83% seen once. Sequencing was carried out using peripheral blood. The receptor set was obtained from a woman aged 50 to 60 who had recovered from COVID-19. Both conserved end residues are part of each CDR3. Fields, in order: D gene, J gene, V gene, clone size, CDR3 DNA, CDR3 protein. D genes are given only for firm matches. Rows give clone size only sometimes, using once, few, many, or a class for an expanded clone.

d_call: TRBD2; j_call: TRBJ2-1; v_call: TRBV5-1; clone_size: .; cdr3_nt: TGCGCCAGCAGCTTGGCCGCCGGACTAGGGGCCTACAATGAGCAGTTCTTC; cdr3_aa: CASSLAAGLGAYNEQFF
d_call: .; j_call: TRBJ1-4; v_call: TRBV6-1; clone_size: .; cdr3_nt: TGTGCCAGCAGTGACGCGCAGGGAAATGAAAAACTGTTTTTT; cdr3_aa: CASSDAQGNEKLFF
d_call: .; j_call: TRBJ2-1; v_call: TRBV20-1; clone_size: .; cdr3_nt: TGCAGTGCTAGTGGAGAGATTTATGAGCAGTTCTTC; cdr3_aa: CSASGEIYEQFF
d_call: .; j_call: TRBJ2-7; v_call: TRBV18; clone_size: .; cdr3_nt: TGTGCCAGCTCACCTAGGCAGGACGAGCAGTACTTC; cdr3_aa: CASSPRQDEQYF
d_call: .; j_call: TRBJ1-1; v_call: TRBV4-1; clone_size: .; cdr3_nt: TGCGCCAGCAGCCAAGGGCCGTTGGGAGTGAACACTGAAGCTTTCTTT; cdr3_aa: CASSQGPLGVNTEAFF
d_call: TRBD2; j_call: TRBJ2-5; v_call: TRBV2; clone_size: .; cdr3_nt: TGTGCCAGCAGGCGGGGGGCGGGCGAGACCCAGTACTTC; cdr3_aa: CASRRGAGETQYF
d_call: TRBD1; j_call: TRBJ2-7; v_call: TRBV6-6; clone_size: .; cdr3_nt: TGTGCCAGCAGTCACAACGACAGGGGAGTAGTGTACGAGCAGTACTTC; cdr3_aa: CASSHNDRGVVYEQYF
d_call: TRBD1; j_call: TRBJ1-3; v_call: TRBV7-2; clone_size: .; cdr3_nt: TGTGCCAGCAGCTTAGCCCCGGCAGGGGGCTTCCCTGGAAACACCATATATTTT; cdr3_aa: CASSLAPAGGFPGNTIYF
d_call: .; j_call: TRBJ1-5; v_call: TRBV21-1; clone_size: .; cdr3_nt: TGTGCCAGCAGCAGCAAAGGGACAGGGGGCTATTATAGCAATCAGCCCCAGCATTTT; cdr3_aa: CASSSKGTGGYYSNQPQHF
d_call: TRBD1; j_call: TRBJ1-5; v_call: TRBV6-2/TRBV6-3; clone_size: .; cdr3_nt: TGTGCCAGCAGTTACCCCAGGGGGCAGGGCAATCAGCCCCAGCATTTT; cdr3_aa: CASSYPRGQGNQPQHF
d_call: .; j_call: TRBJ1-3; v_call: TRBV4-2; clone_size: .; cdr3_nt: TGTGCCAGCAGCCAAGGGGTACTAGGAAACACCATATATTTT; cdr3_aa: CASSQGVLGNTIYF
d_call: .; j_call: TRBJ1-1; v_call: TRBV14; clone_size: many; cdr3_nt: TGTGCCAGCAGCCTACAGAGGAACACTGAAGCTTTCTTT; cdr3_aa: CASSLQRNTEAFF
d_call: TRBD1; j_call: TRBJ2-3; v_call: TRBV7-3; clone_size: .; cdr3_nt: TGTGCCAGCAGCTTAGATGCTCAGGGGGCAATAGATACGCAGTATTTT; cdr3_aa: CASSLDAQGAIDTQYF
d_call: .; j_call: TRBJ1-1; v_call: TRBV11-2; clone_size: .; cdr3_nt: TGTGCCAGCAGGCAGGGCGCGGACACTGAAGCTTTCTTT; cdr3_aa: CASRQGADTEAFF
d_call: TRBD1; j_call: TRBJ1-2; v_call: TRBV27; clone_size: .; cdr3_nt: TGTGCCAGCAGTTTTGGAGGGGGCGGCGGCTACACCTTC; cdr3_aa: CASSFGGGGGYTF
d_call: TRBD1; j_call: TRBJ2-7; v_call: TRBV18; clone_size: .; cdr3_nt: TGTGCCAGCTTATCGGACAGGGATTCGTACGAGCAGTACTTC; cdr3_aa: CASLSDRDSYEQYF
d_call: .; j_call: TRBJ1-2; v_call: TRBV28; clone_size: .; cdr3_nt: TGTGCCAGCCTCTTAGGTACAGGCCTCTATGGCTACACCTTC; cdr3_aa: CASLLGTGLYGYTF
d_call: TRBD1; j_call: TRBJ1-4; v_call: TRBV4-2; clone_size: .; cdr3_nt: TGTGCCAGCAGCCAATCGGACAGGGAAAAGGAAAAACTGTTTTTT; cdr3_aa: CASSQSDREKEKLFF
d_call: TRBD2; j_call: TRBJ2-2; v_call: TRBV28; clone_size: .; cdr3_nt: TGTGCCAGCAGTTTAGAGCGGGGGGGTAGAGAAGCCACCGGGGAGCTGTTTTTT; cdr3_aa: CASSLERGGREATGELFF
d_call: TRBD1; j_call: TRBJ1-2; v_call: TRBV27; clone_size: .; cdr3_nt: TGTGCCAGCAGTTTCAGTGGACAGGGGGCGAGGGGCTACACCTTC; cdr3_aa: CASSFSGQGARGYTF
d_call: .; j_call: TRBJ2-7; v_call: TRBV28; clone_size: .; cdr3_nt: TGTGCCAGCAGTTTTATGAGTGCCCCCTCCTACGAGCAGTACTTC; cdr3_aa: CASSFMSAPSYEQYF
d_call: TRBD1; j_call: TRBJ2-6; v_call: TRBV11-3; clone_size: .; cdr3_nt: TGTGCCAGCAGCGCCAGAACAGGGGCTGGGGCCAACGTCCTGACTTTC; cdr3_aa: CASSARTGAGANVLTF